The 16 T cell receptor beta chains listed next were all sequenced from one sample in a study of cytomegalovirus exposure and HLA in healthy donors. The PCR was carried out with 60 Vbeta primers and 13 Jbeta primers. Measured with immunoSEQ multiplex PCR; TCRdb has only the in-frame clones, and not every one. The sample lists approximately 99,000 clones; over 75% were seen once. Sequenced input: PBMCs. The receptors originated from a middle-aged man in good health and CMV-seropositive.

This sequence joins TRBV2 and TRBJ1-2; unclear D gene. Per germline, CDR1 SNHLY and CDR2 FYNNEI. V was shortened by 7 bases and J by 8 bases, with 11 bases between the two germline ends. This CDR3 has 11 residues. The chain's CDR3 is CASTMERGYTF. The CDR3 bases are TGTGCCAGCACGATGGAGCGGGGCTACACCTTC.

The chain combines TRBV19 with TRBJ1-2; 8 bases are a match to TRBD1. The CDR3 has 13 amino acids. Germline V gene data show CDR1 as LNHDA and CDR2 as SQIVND (reference sequence). V lost 6 bases and J lost 8; bases outside the gene matches: 8. The CDR3 bases are TGTGCCAGTAGCCTCGACAGGGGCTGGGGCTACACCTTC. Protein sequence: CASSLDRGWGYTF.

This clone was seen once. The rearrangement links TRBV29-1 to TRBJ2-3, with 9 bases fitting TRBD1. Germline CDR1 reads SQVTM; CDR2 reads ANQGSEA. The CDR3 extends over 15 amino acids. V was pared by 1 base and J by 2 bases, with 4 bases of the junction left unmatched. CDR3 DNA sequence: TGCAGCGTTGAAGGTTCACAGGGGGCCACAGATACGCAGTATTTT. Translating it yields CSVEGSQGATDTQYF.

The genes are TRBV19 and TRBJ2-1; perhaps TRBD1 as D (6 bases). The germline V and J ends were trimmed by 3 bases and 0 bases, with 9 bases remaining between them. The CDR3 is 15 amino acids. CDR1 LNHDA and CDR2 SQIVND come from the germline V gene (reference sequence). The CDR3 nucleotides read TGTGCCAGTAGTATCTACAGGGTCTCCTACAATGAGCAGTTCTTC. The encoded protein is CASSIYRVSYNEQFF.

The rearrangement uses TRBV4-1 and TRBJ2-1; maybe TRBD1 (6 bases). The CDR3 extends over 14 amino acids. V lost 5 bases and J lost 9, with 17 bases in between. Looked up from germline, CDR1 is MGHRA and CDR2 is YSYEKL. The CDR3 sequence: CASSSRPGVGEQFF. Here the CDR3 DNA reads TGCGCCAGCAGCTCCCGCCCAGGGGTTGGTGAGCAGTTCTTC.

The rearrangement joins TRBV5-1 to TRBJ2-7; D remains ambiguous. CDR3 length: 11 amino acids. V dropped 6 bases and J dropped 3 bases, with 7 bases sitting between them. The germline CDR1 and CDR2 sequences are SGHRS and YFSETQ. CDR3 region: CASKSNYEQYF. CDR3 nucleotide sequence: TGCGCCAGCAAGTCTAACTACGAGCAGTACTTC.

The chain employs TRBV27 and TRBJ2-1, with 7 bases identical to TRBD2. Per the germline V gene, CDR1 is MNHEY and CDR2 is SMNVEV (reference sequence). Losses at the gene ends were 7 bases for V and 4 bases for J; bases not matched to a gene: 4. CDR3 length equals 13 residues. DNA of the CDR3: TGTGCCAGCACGGGGGGACTTTACAATGAGCAGTTCTTC. This encodes CASTGGLYNEQFF.

This clone was recorded once. The V call is TRBV2, the J call TRBJ2-1; no clear D. The CDR3 covers 12 residues. V was clipped by 9 bases and J by 0 bases, with 6 bases between them. CDR1 is SNHLY and CDR2 is FYNNEI in the germline V gene. The CDR3 coding sequence is TGTGCCAGACACACCTCCTACAATGAGCAGTTCTTC. Amino acids: CARHTSYNEQFF.

The rearrangement links TRBV6-6 to TRBJ2-3; D not resolved. Germline CDR1 MNHNY, CDR2 SVGAGI (reference sequence). The V gene lost 5 bases and the J gene lost 5 bases, with 8 bases spanning the gap. This CDR3 region has 12 residues. The DNA of the CDR3 is TGTGCCAGCAGTCTAAACGTAGATACGCAGTATTTT. Translating it yields CASSLNVDTQYF.

The chain is built from TRBV2 and TRBJ2-5, with D possibly matching TRBD1 (5 bases). The CDR3 is 14 residues long. V shed 4 bases and J shed 5 bases, with 14 bases lying between them. Germline V gene data show CDR1 as SNHLY and CDR2 as FYNNEI. CDR3 loop: CASSVQALRETQYF. The CDR3 DNA follows: TGTGCCAGCAGTGTACAGGCTCTCAGGGAGACCCAGTACTTC.

The chain combines TRBV28 with TRBJ1-2; TRBD1 matches 7 bases. The CDR3 spans 12 residues. Germline V gives CDR1 MDHEN, CDR2 SYDVKM. The ends lost 7 bases at V and 4 bases at J; junction bases unmatched: 3. CDR3 bases: TGTGCCAGCACAGGGGGAATCTATGGCTACACCTTC. Amino acid sequence: CASTGGIYGYTF.

This chain links TRBV2 with TRBJ1-1; 9 positions match TRBD1. Germline-derived CDR1 and CDR2 are SNHLY and FYNNEI. The V segment lost 5 bases and the J segment 6 bases; nucleotides outside the gene matches: 10. The length of the CDR3 is 15 residues. The CDR3 nucleotides are TGTGCCAGCAGTCCCGGGACAGGGACCGTCGCTGAAGCTTTCTTT. This codes for CASSPGTGTVAEAFF.

This CDR3 is CASSMTGGLDYEQYF. The CDR3 DNA follows: TGTGCCAGTAGTATGACAGGGGGTCTCGACTACGAGCAGTACTTC. The chain couples TRBV19 to TRBJ2-7; the match to TRBD1 covers 9 bases. The CDR3 runs to 15 residues. Trimming at V came to 3 bases and at J to 3 bases, leaving 6 bases not matched to a gene. The germline V gene has CDR1 LNHDA and CDR2 SQIVND (reference sequence).

The chain couples TRBV28 to TRBJ2-3, with D possibly matching TRBD2 (6 bases). The CDR3 is 13 amino acids. Trimming left V 5 bases short and J 4 bases short, with 10 bases between. Germline loops: CDR1 MDHEN, CDR2 SYDVKM. The CDR3, as DNA: TGTGCCAGCAGTAGAACGGGAGCAGATACGCAGTATTTT. Residues: CASSRTGADTQYF.

This rearrangement joins TRBV5-8 to TRBJ1-1; maybe TRBD1 (5 bases). The germline V gene has CDR1 SGHTS and CDR2 YDEGEE. This CDR3 region has 14 residues. Trimming took 0 bases from V and 5 from J, leaving 11 bases between them. CDR3 loop: CASSLAAGRTEAFF. The CDR3 bases are TGTGCCAGCAGCTTGGCAGCAGGGCGGACTGAAGCTTTCTTT.

In this sample, this clone turned up once. The gene calls are TRBV2 and TRBJ1-4; TRBD1 agrees at 9 bases. Germline V gene data show CDR1 as SNHLY and CDR2 as FYNNEI. The trim removed 6 bases at V and 5 bases at J, leaving 4 bases unmatched. There are 14 residues in the CDR3. CDR3 sequence: CASREGQGNEKLFF. The CDR3 coding sequence is TGTGCCAGCAGAGAGGGACAGGGCAATGAAAAACTGTTTTTT. Full variable domain (rest looked up from reference TRBV2 and TRBJ1-4): EPEVTQTPSHQVTQMGQEVILRCVPISNHLYFYWYRQILGQKVEFLVSFYNNEISEKSEIFDDQFSVERPDGSNFTLKIRSTKLEDSAMYFCASREGQGNEKLFFGSGTQLSVL.